Listed here are 2 T cell receptor beta chains from one sample, sequenced in a study of OX40 agonist ivuxolimab in advanced cancers. Library construction relied on the immunoSEQ multiplex PCR assay. The clones in this table, taken by TCRdb from immuneACCESS, are in-frame only. Not every clone is retained; where verified, under half of the shortfall comes from an unresolved V gene, and the cause of the rest is unknown. Within this sample are approximately 89,000 clones, with around 86% of them counted one time only. The ten largest clonotypes hold about 0.33% of the sample. The sample in question was CD4+ or CD8+ T cells sorted from blood, obtained in a trial of the OX40 agonist ivuxolimab. These receptors all come from an adult with an advanced solid tumor such as melanoma, head and neck, liver or kidney cancer.

The chain combines TRBV5-6 with TRBJ2-7, with TRBD1 as a possible D gene (6 bases). Germline V CDR1 and CDR2: SGHDT, YYEEEE. The V end was cut by 3 bases, the J end by 3 bases, with 13 bases between. The CDR3 consists of 14 residues. This chain's CDR3 is CASSSTGINYEQYF. CDR3 nucleotides: TGTGCCAGCAGCTCTACAGGGATAAACTACGAGCAGTACTTC.

This rearrangement joins TRBV7-2 to TRBJ2-3; D gene uncertain. Germline CDR1 SGHTA, CDR2 FQGNSA. V dropped 5 bases and J dropped 9 bases, with 15 bases sitting between them. The CDR3 contains 13 residues. The chain's CDR3 is CASSPHQDYTQYF. Written as DNA, the CDR3 is TGTGCCAGCAGCCCTCATCAGGATTACACGCAGTATTTT.